A single count supports the clone carrying this T cell receptor (beta chain). Its antigen is currently unknown. TCRdb's copy holds only in-frame clones and misses some; the assay was immunoSEQ multiplex PCR. In the table there are approximately 97,000 clones, roughly 95% of which are singletons. CDR3 size: 17 residues. Germline CDR1 SGHTA, CDR2 FQGNSA. J lost 4 bases, V lost 5 bases, and 12 bases had no gene match. The data originate from a study of cytomegalovirus exposure and HLA in healthy donors. Points from the study as a whole: CMV antigen specificity of a few CMV-associated chains was confirmed in vitro.

Donors were drawn from the 120-subject validation cohort, separate from the roughly 610-subject first cohort. This chain links TRBV7-2 with TRBJ2-5; the match to TRBD2 covers 11 bases. The sample was PBMCs. The sequence came from a young woman in good health and CMV-seronegative. The CDR3 coding sequence is TGTGCCAGCAGCCCTCCGGGGCTAGCGGGAGGAGGAGAGACCCAGTACTTC. It specifies CASSPPGLAGGGETQYF.